The next 30 T cell receptor beta chains were all read from a single sample in a study of blood T cell repertoires in COVID-19. The method was immunoSEQ multiplex PCR; TCRdb's version includes in-frame clones alone and lacks a portion of them. The table records about 98,000 clones, roughly 92% of them present only once. Sequencing was performed on peripheral blood. These receptors all stem from a woman aged 45-65 years with COVID-19, enrolled during active disease.

The chain recombines TRBV12-5 with TRBJ1-2; D is possibly TRBD1 (6 bases). V was trimmed by 2 bases and J by 8 bases, leaving 15 bases between them. The CDR3 runs 14 residues. CDR1 and CDR2 (germline): LGHNT, FRNRAP. The CDR3 bases are TGTGCTAGTGGTTTGCCCCGACAGGTGGTAGGCTACACCTTC. This codes for CASGLPRQVVGYTF.

This clone was seen just once. The rearrangement links TRBV28 to TRBJ2-2, with D possibly TRBD2 on 5 matching bases. This CDR3 contains 13 residues. Germline V gives CDR1 MDHEN, CDR2 SYDVKM. V was shortened by 6 bases and J by 6 bases, with 11 bases between the two germline ends. The CDR3 nucleotides read TGTGCCAGCAGGCCGGGGTCCCCCGGGGAGCTGTTTTTT. As protein: CASRPGSPGELFF.

This chain connects TRBV7-2 to TRBJ1-5; TRBD1 matches 8 bases. Per germline, CDR1 SGHTA and CDR2 FQGNSA. Germline trimming cut 5 bases from V and 6 bases from J; bases unmatched to any gene: 9. The CDR3 has 15 residues. The CDR3 spells CASSPRGTGIQPQHF. In DNA form, the CDR3 reads TGTGCCAGCAGCCCAAGGGGGACAGGCATTCAGCCCCAGCATTTT. The complete variable domain, with remaining parts taken from reference TRBV7-2 and TRBJ1-5, reads GAGVSQSPSNKVTEKGKDVELRCDPISGHTALYWYRQSLGQGLEFLIYFQGNSAPDKSGLPSDRFSAERTGGSVSTLTIQRTQQEDSAVYLCASSPRGTGIQPQHFGDGTRLSIL.

The chain employs TRBV25-1 and TRBJ1-2; TRBD1 might be the D (6 bases). Trimming took off 1 base at V and 7 bases at J, with 10 bases between the two ends. Germline V gene sequence: CDR1 MGHDK, CDR2 SYGVNS. The CDR3 has 13 residues. CDR3 nucleotide sequence: TGTGCCAGCAGTGAATCTAGGACAGTTGGCTACACCTTC. Its protein is CASSESRTVGYTF.

This clone was counted only a few times. The V call is TRBV6-5, the J call TRBJ1-6, with 7 nucleotides matching TRBD1. The trim removed 7 bases at V and 9 bases at J, leaving 12 bases unmatched. Looked up from germline, CDR1 is MNHEY and CDR2 is SVGAGI. The CDR3 is made up of 15 amino acids. CDR3 in DNA: TGTGCCAGCACCAGACAGGGTTCGTTGATTTCACCCCTCCACTTT. Residues: CASTRQGSLISPLHF.

The rearrangement joins TRBV30 to TRBJ1-6; TRBD1 aligns across 7 bases. V shed 4 bases and J 5 bases; nucleotides not matched to a gene: 2. CDR1 is GTSNPN and CDR2 is SVGIG in the germline V gene (reference sequence). The CDR3 sequence is 13 residues long. The CDR3, as DNA: TGTGCCTGGACAGACAGGGATAATTCACCCCTCCACTTT. Protein product: CAWTDRDNSPLHF. Full variable domain (rest looked up from reference TRBV30 and TRBJ1-6): SQTIHQWPATLVQPVGSPLSLECTVEGTSNPNLYWYRQAAGRGLQLLFYSVGIGQISSEVPQNLSASRPQDRQFILSSKKLLLSDSGFYLCAWTDRDNSPLHFGNGTRLTVT.

The V gene is TRBV11-3, the J gene TRBJ2-1; 13 bases are shared with TRBD2. The CDR3 is made up of 18 amino acids. V gave up 7 bases and J gave up 0 bases; unmatched junction bases: 9. Germline values: CDR1 SGHNT, CDR2 YENEEA. The CDR3 DNA is TGTGCCAGCACTACCGGGACTAGCGGGGCTAGCTCCTACAATGAGCAGTTCTTC. Translating it yields CASTTGTSGASSYNEQFF.

This clone was seen only once. The rearrangement joins TRBV9 to TRBJ1-4; tentatively, D is TRBD1 (5 bases). CDR1 SGDLS and CDR2 YYNGEE come from the germline V gene. The CDR3 has 15 amino acids. Trimming shortened V by 0 bases and J by 7 bases, and 13 bases separated the two germline ends. CDR3 amino acids: CASSVDGGKGEKLFF. CDR3 in DNA: TGTGCCAGCAGCGTAGACGGGGGTAAAGGTGAAAAACTGTTTTTT.

The CDR3 nucleotides read TGCGCCAGCAGGCTGACAGACAATTCGAACACTGAAGCTTTCTTT. Translation: CASRLTDNSNTEAFF. This chain links TRBV5-1 with TRBJ1-1; a possible D gene is TRBD1 (5 bases). The CDR3 spans 15 residues. Deletions cut 5 bases from V and 1 base from J, with 15 bases between. Germline V gene data show CDR1 as SGHRS and CDR2 as YFSETQ.

The sample holds a few counts of this clone. The chain joins TRBV5-4 to TRBJ2-1; the match to TRBD2 covers 9 bases. The germline CDR1 and CDR2 sequences are SGHNT and YYREEE (reference sequence). With V trimmed by 4 bases and J by 12 bases, 14 bases remained unmatched. The CDR3 is 15 residues long. The CDR3 DNA sequence: TGTGCCAGCAGCGACTCCGGGACTAGCCGCTTCGGGCAGTTCTTC. It codes for CASSDSGTSRFGQFF.

This chain uses TRBV4-2 with TRBJ1-1; 7 bases align to TRBD1. J gave up 1 base and V 5 bases, and 4 bases lay outside the gene matches. Germline-derived CDR1 and CDR2 are LGHNA and YNFKEQ. The length of the CDR3 is 14 residues. The chain's CDR3 is CASSSWTGNTEAFF. CDR3 sequence (DNA): TGTGCCAGCAGCTCCTGGACAGGGAACACTGAAGCTTTCTTT.

V usage is TRBV19 and J usage is TRBJ2-4, with 8 bases lining up with TRBD1. V trimming: 4 bases; J trimming: 0 bases; junction bases outside the gene matches: 5. Germline lookup yields CDR1 LNHDA and CDR2 SQIVND (reference sequence). The CDR3 consists of 16 residues. Here the CDR3 reads CASSTRDRQAKNIQYF. DNA for the CDR3: TGTGCCAGTAGTACCAGGGACAGGCAAGCCAAAAACATTCAGTACTTC.

The chain employs TRBV5-1 and TRBJ2-7; 9 positions agree with TRBD1. The CDR3 spans 15 residues. Germline CDR1 SGHRS, CDR2 YFSETQ. After removal of 4 bases from V and 0 bases from J, the junction contained 5 bases not matched to a gene. The CDR3: CASSPGQGYSYEQYF. The CDR3 coding sequence is TGCGCCAGCAGCCCGGGACAGGGATACTCCTACGAGCAGTACTTC.

The J gene is TRBJ2-5, the V gene TRBV6-5; tentatively, D is TRBD1 (7 bases). Trimming removed 8 bases from V and 4 bases from J, with 14 bases in between. Germline V CDR1 and CDR2: MNHEY, SVGAGI. CDR3 size: 13 residues. The CDR3 protein is CASDFRGAETQYF. In DNA, the CDR3 is TGTGCCAGCGATTTCAGGGGGGCAGAGACCCAGTACTTC.

The V gene is TRBV15, the J gene TRBJ2-3; possibly TRBD2 for D (5 bases). The length of the CDR3 is 16 residues. The germline V and J ends were trimmed by 6 bases and 0 bases, with 16 bases remaining between them. Germline-derived CDR1 and CDR2 are LNHNV and YYDKDF (reference sequence). The CDR3 DNA is TGTGCCACCAGTGCCCCTAGAGGGTTCAGCACAGATACGCAGTATTTT. Its translation: CATSAPRGFSTDTQYF.

CDR3 sequence: CATSRDWAPGGNTIYF. The CDR3, as DNA: TGTGCCACCAGCAGAGACTGGGCCCCGGGGGGGAACACCATATATTTT. The chain has TRBV15 and TRBJ1-3; tentative D call: TRBD1 (5 bases). The ends were cut back, 0 bases at V and 7 bases at J, with 16 bases in the middle. CDR1 LNHNV and CDR2 YYDKDF come from the germline V gene (reference sequence). CDR3 length equals 16 residues.

The CDR3 loop is CASSIWAGDNQPQHF. In nucleotides, the CDR3 is TGTGCCAGTAGTATATGGGCAGGGGACAATCAGCCCCAGCATTTT. This sequence joins TRBV19 and TRBJ1-5; TRBD1 might be the D (6 bases). The length of the CDR3 is 15 residues. Trimming left V 2 bases short and J 3 bases short, with 11 bases between. CDR1 LNHDA and CDR2 SQIVND come from the germline V gene (reference sequence).

V is TRBV4-2 and J is TRBJ1-5; the D is unclear. The CDR3 sequence is 13 residues long. Looked up from germline, CDR1 is LGHNA and CDR2 is YNFKEQ. Trimming stripped 1 base from V and 5 bases from J, with 6 bases between. This CDR3 is CASSQGVDQPQHF. The CDR3 region has the DNA TGTGCCAGCAGCCAAGGTGTAGATCAGCCCCAGCATTTT.

Only one count was recorded for this clone. CDR3 loop: CASSLGGQWAFF. The CDR3 nucleotides read TGCGCCAGCAGCTTGGGTGGACAATGGGCTTTCTTT. J is TRBJ1-1 and V is TRBV5-1; D might be TRBD1 (5 bases). The CDR3 totals 12 residues. V was pared by 0 bases and J by 11 bases, with 11 bases between. Per germline, CDR1 SGHRS and CDR2 YFSETQ.

The chain recombines TRBV7-2 with TRBJ2-1; TRBD1 might be the D (6 bases). This CDR3 region has 15 residues. Per the germline V gene, CDR1 is SGHTA and CDR2 is FQGNSA. V was pared by 8 bases and J by 5 bases, with 19 bases between. The CDR3 reads CASVPRQGPNNEQFF. The CDR3 coding sequence is TGTGCCAGCGTTCCTAGGCAGGGGCCGAACAATGAGCAGTTCTTC. Using reference TRBV7-2 and TRBJ2-1 for the parts outside the CDR3, the full variable domain is GAGVSQSPSNKVTEKGKDVELRCDPISGHTALYWYRQSLGQGLEFLIYFQGNSAPDKSGLPSDRFSAERTGGSVSTLTIQRTQQEDSAVYLCASVPRQGPNNEQFFGPGTRLTVL.

The J gene is TRBJ2-7, the V gene TRBV28; possible D gene TRBD2, 5 bases. The ends were cut back, 7 bases at V and 6 bases at J, with 16 bases in the middle. The CDR3 runs 13 residues. In germline, CDR1 is MDHEN, CDR2 SYDVKM. In DNA, the CDR3 is TGTGCCAGCAAGTTTTCGAATGGAGGCGAGCAGTACTTC. Protein sequence: CASKFSNGGEQYF.

CDR3 in DNA: TGTGCCAGCAGAAGAGAGATGAACTATGGCTACACCTTC. The encoded protein is CASRREMNYGYTF. The V and J genes are TRBV2 and TRBJ1-2, with unresolved D. Trimming cost V 6 bases and J 2 bases, with 10 bases left between them. Germline V gene sequence: CDR1 SNHLY, CDR2 FYNNEI. There are 13 residues in the CDR3.

The chain is built from TRBV18 and TRBJ2-2; possibly TRBD1 for D (6 bases). This CDR3 spans 16 amino acids. V lost 3 bases to trimming and J lost 2 bases, with 13 bases between them. CDR1 and CDR2 from the germline V gene are KGHSH and LQKENI. Written as DNA, the CDR3 is TGTGCCAGCTCACCCGGACAGATACTTAACACCGGGGAGCTGTTTTTT. This sequence encodes CASSPGQILNTGELFF.

The J gene is TRBJ2-1, the V gene TRBV7-6, with no clear D. From germline, CDR1 is SGHVS and CDR2 FNYEAQ. The CDR3 contains 12 residues. The V and J ends lost 6 bases and 6 bases respectively, with 9 bases between them. CDR3 DNA: TGTGCCAGCAGTTTTCTCTCCAATGAGCAGTTCTTC. Amino acids: CASSFLSNEQFF.

V gene TRBV7-9 combines with J gene TRBJ2-1; D ambiguous. The CDR3 has 11 residues. The V and J ends lost 2 bases and 8 bases respectively, with 4 bases between them. Germline CDR1 is SEHNR and CDR2 is FQNEAQ (reference sequence). Here the CDR3 DNA reads TGTGCCAGCAGCTTAACAGATGAGCAGTTCTTC. Its translation is CASSLTDEQFF.

The CDR3 spells CASGAGNQPQHF. Here the CDR3 DNA reads TGTGCCAGTGGGGCTGGCAATCAGCCCCAGCATTTT. The chain carries TRBV19 and TRBJ1-5, with D perhaps TRBD1 (5 bases). The CDR3 contains 12 residues. Trimming left V 8 bases short and J 2 bases short, with 7 bases between. Germline CDR1 LNHDA, CDR2 SQIVND (reference sequence).

The genes are TRBV11-3 and TRBJ1-1; 8 positions agree with TRBD1. The germline V gene encodes CDR1 SGHNT and CDR2 YENEEA. This CDR3 region has 14 residues. Unmatched junction bases numbered 7, after V lost 5 bases and J lost 5 bases. The CDR3 DNA follows: TGTGCCAGCAGCCACGGACAGGGCAGTACTGAAGCTTTCTTT. It is translated as CASSHGQGSTEAFF.

The gene calls are TRBV19 and TRBJ2-2; the D is unclear. V was shortened by 0 bases and J by 4 bases, with 9 bases between the two germline ends. Germline lookup yields CDR1 LNHDA and CDR2 SQIVND (reference sequence). This CDR3 has 15 amino acids. CDR3 nucleotide sequence: TGTGCCAGTAGTATAGATCTCGGGTTCACCGGGGAGCTGTTTTTT. This codes for CASSIDLGFTGELFF.

The chain has TRBV9 and TRBJ2-3, with 7 positions matching TRBD1. After removal of 4 bases from V and 3 bases from J, the junction contained 11 bases not matched to a gene. The CDR3 spans 16 residues. The germline V gene has CDR1 SGDLS and CDR2 YYNGEE. CDR3: CASSPRWGQKTDTQYF. Written as DNA, the CDR3 is TGTGCCAGCAGCCCTAGATGGGGACAGAAGACAGATACGCAGTATTTT. Filled out from reference TRBV9 and TRBJ2-3, the complete variable domain reads DSGVTQTPKHLITATGQRVTLRCSPRSGDLSVYWYQQSLDQGLQFLIQYYNGEERAKGNILERFSAQQFPDLHSELNLSSLELGDSALYFCASSPRWGQKTDTQYFGPGTRLTVL.

The genes are TRBV9 and TRBJ1-2; D is unclear. The V end was cut by 0 bases, the J end by 7 bases, with 10 bases between. CDR1 and CDR2 from the germline V gene are SGDLS and YYNGEE. The CDR3 is made up of 13 amino acids. CDR3 bases: TGTGCCAGCAGCGTAGTGGAGGGAGGTGGCTACACCTTC. Protein product: CASSVVEGGGYTF.